Listed below are T cell receptor beta chains from one sample, sequenced in a study of T cell responses to AZD1222 COVID-19 vaccine. TCRdb's table, derived via immunoSEQ multiplex PCR, lists solely in-frame clones and lacks some. The sample lists around 110,000 clones, about nine tenths seen once, with roughly 6.2% in the top ten. This specimen consisted of peripheral blood, obtained 28 days after the second AZD1222 dose. These TCRs come from an adult who received the AZD1222 COVID-19 vaccine. Both conserved end residues are part of each CDR3. The D gene is left open where the match is weak.

d_gene,v_gene,j_gene,CDR3nt,CDR3aa
NA,TRBV27,TRBJ1-1,TGTGCCAGCAGTTCCCTGGGGGGGAGCACTGAAGCTTTCTTT,CASSSLGGSTEAFF
TRBD2,TRBV7-2,TRBJ2-7,TGTGCCAGCAGCTACCACGGGACTAGCGGGGCCTACGAGCAGTACTTC,CASSYHGTSGAYEQYF
NA,TRBV9,TRBJ1-4,TGTGCCAGCAGCGTAGAAGCAGCAACTAATGAAAAACTGTTTTTT,CASSVEAATNEKLFF
NA,TRBV18,TRBJ1-5,TGTGCCAGCTCAACCAATCAGCCCCAGCATTTT,CASSTNQPQHF
NA,TRBV20-1,TRBJ2-5,TGCAGTGCTAGACAGCAAGAGACCCAGTACTTC,CSARQQETQYF
TRBD1,TRBV18,TRBJ1-5,TGTGCCAGCTCAGCAGACAGGGGGCAACTCAATCAGCCCCAGCATTTT,CASSADRGQLNQPQHF
TRBD1,TRBV11-2,TRBJ2-7,TGTGCCAGCAGCCCCCGGACAGGGGGCGACTACGAGCAGTACTTC,CASSPRTGGDYEQYF
TRBD1,TRBV6-6,TRBJ1-2,TGTGCCAGCAGTTACACAGGGGACTATGGCTACACCTTC,CASSYTGDYGYTF
NA,TRBV28,TRBJ1-6,TGTGCCAGCCTCCTGGGAGACATTAGCTCCTATAATTCACCCCTCCACTTT,CASLLGDISSYNSPLHF
TRBD1,TRBV10-3,TRBJ1-6,TGTGCCATCAGGGGACAGCTAAATTCACCCCTCCACTTT,CAIRGQLNSPLHF
TRBD2,TRBV5-1,TRBJ2-3,TGCGCCAGCAGCTTGGCGAGGGAGGGATATTGGACAGATACGCAGTATTTT,CASSLAREGYWTDTQYF
NA,TRBV7-9,TRBJ1-6,TGTGCCAGCAGCTTGACACCGGCCGGTTCACCCCTCCACTTT,CASSLTPAGSPLHF
NA,TRBV18,TRBJ1-2,TGTGCCAGCTCGCCAACTCAGGGTGATGGCTACACCTTC,CASSPTQGDGYTF